This T cell receptor beta chain was recovered during a study of naive and memory T cell subsets. Study results and caveats: Over 95% of naive TCR sequences appeared only once after error correction, unlike memory subsets. Especially in CD8 cells, naive repertoires contained a few larger clonotypes, possibly CD45RA-re-expressing memory cells.

As regards this clonotype: What it binds is unknown.

Both TRBC1 and TRBC2 were covered by a beta constant-region primer of two equimolar oligonucleotides. Ligated cDNA was amplified by four rounds of PCR with nested alpha and beta constant-region primers and SP2. The cDNA 3' end received a ligated single-stranded oligonucleotide carrying the SP2 primer and a 12-nucleotide UMI. MiXCR, applied by TCRdb to the UMI-ligation and nested PCR reads, yields one record per CDR3 protein. In the table there are more than 95,000 distinct CDR3 sequences, more than 12% of which are singletons. Germline-derived CDR1 and CDR2 are SGDLS and YYNGEE. V lost 5 bases, J lost 10 bases, and 9 bases stayed unmatched. The CDR3 runs to 13 residues.

This TCR derives from a human donor in good health. This chain connects TRBV9 to TRBJ1-2; 9 positions match TRBD1. Sequences were obtained from naive CD8+ T cells from blood. In DNA form, the CDR3 reads TGTGCCAGCAGAATGGGACAGGGAAGACCCTACACCTTC. Translating it yields CASRMGQGRPYTF.